This T cell receptor (beta chain) was sequenced during a study of blood T cell repertoires in COVID-19. The overall study: Material from acute and convalescent COVID-19 was sourced from the United States, Italy and Spain. PBMCs, B-cell-depleted T cells, or T cells were the source of the cDNA or gDNA that made up the material.

Study processing details: Reference gene primer amplification gave nucleated cell count estimates. This table comes from immunoSEQ multiplex PCR, and its TCRdb copy is limited to in-frame clones, with some not included. V and J calls plus clone size are reproduced from that table; the DNA served to infer D and trimming. The sample holds fewer than 150,000 clones; approximately 84% are singletons and the top ten take roughly 8.6%. The V and J ends lost 5 bases and 3 bases respectively, with 11 bases between them. This CDR3 is 13 amino acids long. Germline V gives CDR1 SEHNR, CDR2 FQNEAQ (reference sequence). This clone has only a few counts.

Specimen: peripheral blood. The chain couples TRBV7-9 to TRBJ2-7; tentative D call: TRBD1 (6 bases). The TCR sequence derives from a woman older than 75 in a cohort sampled during active or convalescent COVID-19. The CDR3: CASSRDRLYEQYF. The CDR3 DNA reads as TGTGCCAGCAGCCGAGACAGGCTCTACGAGCAGTACTTC.